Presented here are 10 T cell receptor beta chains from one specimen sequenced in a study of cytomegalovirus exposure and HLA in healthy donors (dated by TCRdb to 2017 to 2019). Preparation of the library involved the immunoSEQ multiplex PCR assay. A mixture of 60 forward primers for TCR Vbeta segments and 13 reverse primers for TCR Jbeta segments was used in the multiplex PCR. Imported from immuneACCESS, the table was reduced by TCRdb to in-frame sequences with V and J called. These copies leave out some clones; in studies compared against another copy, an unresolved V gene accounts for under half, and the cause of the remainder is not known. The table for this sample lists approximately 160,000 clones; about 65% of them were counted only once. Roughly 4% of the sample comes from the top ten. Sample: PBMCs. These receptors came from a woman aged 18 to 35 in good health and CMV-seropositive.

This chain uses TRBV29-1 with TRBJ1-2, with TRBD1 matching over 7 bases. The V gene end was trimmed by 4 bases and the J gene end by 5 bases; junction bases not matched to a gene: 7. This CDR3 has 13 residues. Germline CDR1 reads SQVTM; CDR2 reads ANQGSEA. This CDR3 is CSVGTGREYGYTF. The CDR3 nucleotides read TGCAGCGTTGGGACAGGAAGGGAGTATGGCTACACCTTC.

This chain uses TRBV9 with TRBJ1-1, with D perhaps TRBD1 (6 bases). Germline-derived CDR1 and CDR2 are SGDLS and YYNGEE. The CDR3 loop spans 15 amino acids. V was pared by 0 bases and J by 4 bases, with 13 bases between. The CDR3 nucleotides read TGTGCCAGCAGCGTAGGTGGACAGTTATCCACTGAAGCTTTCTTT. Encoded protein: CASSVGGQLSTEAFF.

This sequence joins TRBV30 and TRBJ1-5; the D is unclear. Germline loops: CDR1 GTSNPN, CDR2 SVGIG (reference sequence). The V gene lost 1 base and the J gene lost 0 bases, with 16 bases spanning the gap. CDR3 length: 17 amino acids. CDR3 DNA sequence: TGTGCCTGGAGTGGCAACCTAGGCGGGTATAGCAATCAGCCCCAGCATTTT. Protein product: CAWSGNLGGYSNQPQHF.

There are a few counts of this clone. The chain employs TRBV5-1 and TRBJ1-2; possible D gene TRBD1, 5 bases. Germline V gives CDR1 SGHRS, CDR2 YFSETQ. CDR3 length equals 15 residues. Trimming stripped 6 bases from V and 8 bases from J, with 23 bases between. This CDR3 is CASTLSSAGPRGYTF. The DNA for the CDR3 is TGCGCCAGCACGTTGAGTTCGGCGGGGCCTAGGGGCTACACCTTC.

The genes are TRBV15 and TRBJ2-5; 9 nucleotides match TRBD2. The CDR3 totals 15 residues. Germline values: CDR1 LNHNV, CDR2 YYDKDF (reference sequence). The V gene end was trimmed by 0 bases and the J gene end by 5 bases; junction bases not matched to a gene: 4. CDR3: CATSRDFTSGETQYF. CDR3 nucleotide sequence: TGTGCCACCAGCAGAGATTTTACTAGCGGGGAGACCCAGTACTTC.

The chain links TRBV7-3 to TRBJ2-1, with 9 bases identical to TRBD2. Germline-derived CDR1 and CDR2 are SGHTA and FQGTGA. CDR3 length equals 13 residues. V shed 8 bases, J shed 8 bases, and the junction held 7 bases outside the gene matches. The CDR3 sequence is CASGSGSSHEQFF. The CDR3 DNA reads TGTGCCAGCGGTAGCGGGAGTAGTCATGAGCAGTTCTTC.

The CDR3 DNA reads TGTGCCAGCAGTGCCTGGACAGTAAACACCGGGGAGCTGTTTTTT. It specifies CASSAWTVNTGELFF. V gene TRBV2 combines with J gene TRBJ2-2; D is possibly TRBD1 (6 bases). V dropped 4 bases and J dropped 2 bases, with 11 bases sitting between them. In germline, CDR1 is SNHLY, CDR2 FYNNEI. The CDR3 runs 15 residues.

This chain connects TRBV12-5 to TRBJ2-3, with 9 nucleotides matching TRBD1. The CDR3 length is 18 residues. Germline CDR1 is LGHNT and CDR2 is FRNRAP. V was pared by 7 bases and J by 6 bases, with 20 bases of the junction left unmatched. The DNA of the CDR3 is TGTGCTAGTGAACCGGGACAGGGACTTACCGTGGCAGGCGATACGCAGTATTTT. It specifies CASEPGQGLTVAGDTQYF.

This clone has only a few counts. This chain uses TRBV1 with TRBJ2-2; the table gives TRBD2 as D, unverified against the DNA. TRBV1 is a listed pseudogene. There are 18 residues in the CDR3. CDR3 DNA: TGCACCAGCAGCCAAGATGAAACGGACGGGGGGGACACCGGGGAGCTGTTTTTT. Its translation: CTSSQDETDGGDTGELFF.

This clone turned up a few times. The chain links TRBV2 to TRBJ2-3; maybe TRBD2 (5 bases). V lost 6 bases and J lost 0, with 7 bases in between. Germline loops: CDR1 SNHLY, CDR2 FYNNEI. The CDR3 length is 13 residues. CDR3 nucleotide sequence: TGTGCCAGCAGGGACTTCAGCACAGATACGCAGTATTTT. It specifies CASRDFSTDTQYF.